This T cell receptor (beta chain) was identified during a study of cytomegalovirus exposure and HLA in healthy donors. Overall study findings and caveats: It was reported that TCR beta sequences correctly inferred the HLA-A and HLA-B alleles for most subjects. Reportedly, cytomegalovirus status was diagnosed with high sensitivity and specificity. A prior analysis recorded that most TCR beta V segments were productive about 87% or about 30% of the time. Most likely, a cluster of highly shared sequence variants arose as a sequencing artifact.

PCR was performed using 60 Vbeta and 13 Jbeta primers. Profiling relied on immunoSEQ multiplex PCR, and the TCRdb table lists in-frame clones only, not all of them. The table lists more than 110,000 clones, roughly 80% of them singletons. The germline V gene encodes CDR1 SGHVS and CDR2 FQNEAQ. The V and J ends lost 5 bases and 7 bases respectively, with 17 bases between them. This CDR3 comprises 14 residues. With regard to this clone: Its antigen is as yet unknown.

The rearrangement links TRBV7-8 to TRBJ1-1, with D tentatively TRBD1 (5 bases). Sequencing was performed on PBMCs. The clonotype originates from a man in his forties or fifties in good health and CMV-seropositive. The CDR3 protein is CASSTGHLGSEAFF. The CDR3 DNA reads TGTGCCAGCAGCACCGGACATCTTGGTAGTGAAGCTTTCTTT.